The 2 T cell receptor beta chains reported below all come from one sample, sequenced in a study of blood T cell repertoires in COVID-19. Profiling relied on immunoSEQ multiplex PCR, and the TCRdb table lists in-frame clones only, not all of them. The sample includes 110,000 or so clones, about 85% seen only once; the top ten take 3% to 4%. Input material: peripheral blood. All receptors derive from a man in his forties with acute or convalescent COVID-19.

The chain carries TRBV6-5 and TRBJ2-7, with a possible D match to TRBD2 (7 bases). The CDR3 totals 15 residues. V was clipped by 3 bases and J by 4 bases, with 16 bases between them. Germline loops: CDR1 MNHEY, CDR2 SVGAGI. CDR3: CASSYRGGELYEQYF. The CDR3 nucleotides are TGTGCCAGCAGTTATAGGGGGGGGGAATTATACGAGCAGTACTTC.

This clone was observed a single time. This rearrangement joins TRBV19 to TRBJ2-2, with D uncertain. V was shortened by 5 bases and J by 0 bases, with 7 bases between the two germline ends. CDR1 is LNHDA, CDR2 SQIVND, per germline (reference sequence). The CDR3 is made up of 14 amino acids. The CDR3 DNA follows: TGTGCCAGTAGTGGCAGTCCGAACACCGGGGAGCTGTTTTTT. Translating it yields CASSGSPNTGELFF.